This TCR beta chain came from a study of control samples from healthy donors and cancer patients (TCRdb year 2020). The library came from the immunoSEQ multiplex PCR assay. TCRdb provides this immuneACCESS table in a form limited to in-frame rearrangements. Some clones are lacking; in checked studies, under half of them reflect an unresolved V gene, and why the rest are absent is not known. This sample is represented by some 13,000 clones; around 94% of them were singletons. The ten biggest clones cover roughly 27% of the sample. Via the germline V gene, CDR1 is KGHSH and CDR2 LQKENI. V drops 1 base and J drops 0 bases, leaving 5 bases in between. The CDR3 spans 14 residues, from the cysteine through the phenylalanine. Kept here is only the CDR3 DNA, which spans 42 bases and is read in frame from base 1. A remark on this clone: Its binding antigen is unknown. Qualities for individual bases were not recorded, and no much larger clone is one base off.

This TCR derives from a man between 65 and 85 years old with head and neck cancer. The chain is made from TRBV18 and TRBJ2-3; there is no confident call for the D gene. Sequencing used PBMCs. In nucleotide form, the sequence is TGTGCCAGCTCACCACTGGTCAGCACAGATACGCAGTATTTT. Its protein reads: CASSPLVSTDTQYF.